The source of this T cell receptor beta chain is a study of identical twins. Germline assignment: CDR1 MNHEY and CDR2 SVGAGI. There are 13 residues in the CDR3. V lost 2 bases and J 6 bases, leaving 11 bases between the germline ends. TCRdb fed the 5' RACE reads into MiXCR, producing one record per CDR3 protein. The sample includes roughly 720,000 distinct CDR3 sequences, approximately 18% of them seen just once. This clonotype was counted a few times. These data were also filed under a second study, of T cells expressing NK-cell markers. This second study says: All TCR beta repertoires analysed originated from sorted CD3+CD56+NKG2C+, CD3+CD56+NKG2C- and CD3+CD56-NKG2C+ T cells.

The rearrangement links TRBV6-5 to TRBJ2-7, with D tentatively TRBD1 or TRBD2 (5 bases each). The receptor comes from a woman younger than 30 in good health. The sample consisted of PBMCs. CDR3: CASSYGTLGEQYF. The CDR3 DNA reads as TGTGCCAGCAGTTACGGGACGTTGGGCGAGCAGTACTTC.